The rows below give T cell receptor beta chains drawn from one sample of a study of CD8 T cells in Susac syndrome. TCRdb re-analysed the immunoSEQ multiplex PCR reads in MiXCR, keeping a single row per CDR3 protein. This table holds 100,000 to 150,000 distinct CDR3 sequences, about 94% found once. What was sequenced was CD8+ T cells from PBMCs. The receptors come from a human donor with Susac syndrome. The CDR3 runs from the conserved cysteine through the conserved F or W. Fields, in order: V gene, J gene, clone size, D gene, CDR3 protein, CDR3 DNA. A D gene is named only where the DNA matches it firmly. Clone size appears in some rows only: once, few, many, or a class for an expanded clone.

v_gene: TRBV12-3/TRBV12-4
j_gene: TRBJ2-4
abundance: once
d_gene: .
CDR3aa: CASSSFDGALGNIQYF
CDR3nt: TGTGCCAGCAGTTCTTTTGACGGGGCCCTTGGAAACATTCAGTACTTC

v_gene: TRBV12-3/TRBV12-4
j_gene: TRBJ2-7
abundance: .
d_gene: .
CDR3aa: CASTLGGGYPIWEQYF
CDR3nt: TGTGCCAGCACCTTAGGGGGGGGCTACCCCATTTGGGAGCAGTACTTC

v_gene: TRBV4-3
j_gene: TRBJ2-1
abundance: .
d_gene: .
CDR3aa: CASSQEASSYNEQFF
CDR3nt: TGCGCCAGCAGCCAAGAGGCGAGCTCCTACAATGAGCAGTTCTTC

v_gene: TRBV6-6
j_gene: TRBJ1-5
abundance: .
d_gene: .
CDR3aa: CASSYYFGQGDQPQHF
CDR3nt: TGTGCCAGCAGTTACTATTTTGGTCAGGGAGATCAGCCCCAGCATTTT

v_gene: TRBV4-2
j_gene: TRBJ2-5
abundance: .
d_gene: TRBD1
CDR3aa: CASSQAGQMFEETQYF
CDR3nt: TGTGCCAGCAGCCAAGCGGGACAGATGTTTGAAGAGACCCAGTACTTC

v_gene: TRBV6-5
j_gene: TRBJ2-5
abundance: .
d_gene: .
CDR3aa: CASSSRGDQYF
CDR3nt: TGTGCCAGCAGTTCCAGGGGAGACCAGTACTTC

v_gene: TRBV29-1
j_gene: TRBJ2-1
abundance: .
d_gene: .
CDR3aa: CSVGRAGGEQFF
CDR3nt: TGCAGCGTTGGGAGGGCTGGAGGTGAGCAGTTCTTC

v_gene: TRBV9
j_gene: TRBJ2-7
abundance: .
d_gene: .
CDR3aa: CASSESAGRSYEQYF
CDR3nt: TGTGCCAGCAGCGAGTCTGCGGGCAGATCCTACGAGCAGTACTTC

v_gene: TRBV28
j_gene: TRBJ2-2
abundance: .
d_gene: TRBD2
CDR3aa: CATYPAGGDGAGELFF
CDR3nt: TGTGCCACCTACCCAGCGGGAGGGGATGGGGCCGGGGAGCTGTTTTTT

v_gene: TRBV9
j_gene: TRBJ1-1
abundance: .
d_gene: TRBD1
CDR3aa: CASSVNPGTASTEAFF
CDR3nt: TGTGCCAGCAGCGTAAATCCCGGGACAGCAAGCACTGAAGCTTTCTTT

v_gene: TRBV11-2
j_gene: TRBJ2-5
abundance: .
d_gene: TRBD1
CDR3aa: CASSALTGGPLTQETQYF
CDR3nt: TGTGCCAGCAGCGCCCTCACAGGGGGCCCGCTTACCCAAGAGACCCAGTACTTC

v_gene: TRBV5-4
j_gene: TRBJ2-3
abundance: .
d_gene: TRBD2
CDR3aa: CASRFGSGEEYF
CDR3nt: TGTGCCAGCAGATTTGGGAGCGGGGAGGAGTATTTT

v_gene: TRBV4-3
j_gene: TRBJ2-7
abundance: .
d_gene: .
CDR3aa: CASSQDRGGVGSYEQYF
CDR3nt: TGCGCCAGCAGCCAAGATCGTGGAGGGGTCGGGTCCTACGAGCAGTACTTC

v_gene: TRBV4-3
j_gene: TRBJ2-1
abundance: .
d_gene: .
CDR3aa: CASSPTRPNEQFF
CDR3nt: TGCGCCAGCAGCCCGACTAGGCCAAATGAGCAGTTCTTC

v_gene: TRBV7-3
j_gene: TRBJ2-1
abundance: .
d_gene: TRBD2
CDR3aa: CASSLSSGGYNEQFF
CDR3nt: TGTGCCAGCAGCCTCTCTAGCGGGGGTTACAATGAGCAGTTCTTC

v_gene: TRBV28
j_gene: TRBJ2-2
abundance: once
d_gene: TRBD1
CDR3aa: CASSLRDRGNTGELFF
CDR3nt: TGTGCCAGCAGTTTGAGGGACAGGGGTAACACCGGGGAGCTGTTTTTT

v_gene: TRBV6-6
j_gene: TRBJ2-3
abundance: .
d_gene: TRBD2
CDR3aa: CASSRGLAGAPDTQYF
CDR3nt: TGTGCCAGCAGCAGAGGACTAGCGGGAGCCCCAGATACGCAGTATTTT

v_gene: TRBV30
j_gene: TRBJ1-1
abundance: .
d_gene: .
CDR3aa: CAWSRNTEAFF
CDR3nt: TGTGCCTGGAGTAGGAACACTGAAGCTTTCTTT

v_gene: TRBV6-1
j_gene: TRBJ2-3
abundance: .
d_gene: TRBD2
CDR3aa: CASSETLAGGSDTQYF
CDR3nt: TGTGCCAGCAGTGAAACCTTAGCGGGAGGGTCAGATACGCAGTATTTT

v_gene: TRBV7-8
j_gene: TRBJ2-3
abundance: .
d_gene: .
CDR3aa: CASSLGEGGTDTQYF
CDR3nt: TGTGCCAGCAGCCTAGGGGAGGGGGGCACAGATACGCAGTATTTT

v_gene: TRBV6-1
j_gene: TRBJ1-3
abundance: .
d_gene: .
CDR3aa: CASSEDPAGSGNTIYF
CDR3nt: TGTGCCAGCAGTGAAGATCCGGCAGGGTCCGGAAACACCATATATTTT

v_gene: TRBV4-3
j_gene: TRBJ2-1
abundance: .
d_gene: .
CDR3aa: CASSQAAVQPSSYNEQFF
CDR3nt: TGCGCCAGCAGCCAAGCTGCGGTCCAGCCTAGCTCCTACAATGAGCAGTTCTTC

v_gene: TRBV27
j_gene: TRBJ2-5
abundance: .
d_gene: TRBD2
CDR3aa: CASTRSGGETQYF
CDR3nt: TGTGCCAGCACCCGTAGCGGGGGGGAGACCCAGTACTTC

v_gene: TRBV6-2/TRBV6-3
j_gene: TRBJ1-2
abundance: .
d_gene: .
CDR3aa: CASSPDYGYTF
CDR3nt: TGTGCCAGCAGTCCAGACTATGGCTACACCTTC

v_gene: TRBV30
j_gene: TRBJ2-2
abundance: few
d_gene: .
CDR3aa: CAWSVGSGELFF
CDR3nt: TGTGCCTGGAGTGTAGGGTCCGGGGAGCTGTTTTTT

v_gene: TRBV7-3
j_gene: TRBJ1-4
abundance: .
d_gene: .
CDR3aa: CASSFTLEEKLFF
CDR3nt: TGTGCCAGCAGCTTCACCCTGGAGGAAAAACTGTTTTTT

v_gene: TRBV10-3
j_gene: TRBJ1-2
abundance: once
d_gene: .
CDR3aa: CAISEAAYLYGYTF
CDR3nt: TGTGCCATCAGTGAGGCAGCTTACCTCTATGGCTACACCTTC

v_gene: TRBV19
j_gene: TRBJ2-7
abundance: .
d_gene: TRBD2
CDR3aa: CASSSPGLAGGPYEQYF
CDR3nt: TGTGCCAGTAGTTCGCCGGGACTAGCGGGAGGGCCCTACGAGCAGTACTTC

v_gene: TRBV13
j_gene: TRBJ2-5
abundance: .
d_gene: .
CDR3aa: CASSLGTPTSQETQYF
CDR3nt: TGTGCCAGCAGCTTGGGCACCCCTACTAGCCAGGAGACCCAGTACTTC

v_gene: TRBV7-6
j_gene: TRBJ2-7
abundance: once
d_gene: .
CDR3aa: CASSLLGAYEQYF
CDR3nt: TGTGCCAGCAGCTTACTCGGGGCCTACGAGCAGTACTTC

v_gene: TRBV20-1
j_gene: TRBJ1-5
abundance: .
d_gene: .
CDR3aa: CSASKQVDGQPQHF
CDR3nt: TGCAGTGCTAGTAAGCAGGTGGACGGTCAGCCCCAGCATTTT

v_gene: TRBV9
j_gene: TRBJ2-1
abundance: .
d_gene: .
CDR3aa: CASTVGHLSYNEQFF
CDR3nt: TGTGCCAGCACCGTAGGGCACCTCTCCTACAATGAGCAGTTCTTC

v_gene: TRBV12-3/TRBV12-4
j_gene: TRBJ2-1
abundance: .
d_gene: .
CDR3aa: CASSLAAAYNEQFF
CDR3nt: TGTGCCAGCAGTTTAGCAGCTGCTTACAATGAGCAGTTCTTC

v_gene: TRBV10-3
j_gene: TRBJ1-2
abundance: .
d_gene: .
CDR3aa: CAISKDPGGGFGYTF
CDR3nt: TGTGCCATCAGTAAAGATCCCGGAGGTGGTTTTGGCTACACCTTC

v_gene: TRBV20-1
j_gene: TRBJ2-1
abundance: .
d_gene: .
CDR3aa: CSASPLDRPHNEQFF
CDR3nt: TGCAGTGCTAGTCCCCTAGATAGGCCCCACAATGAGCAGTTCTTC

v_gene: TRBV7-3
j_gene: TRBJ2-3
abundance: .
d_gene: .
CDR3aa: CASSSDRSDTQYF
CDR3nt: TGTGCCAGCAGCTCCGACAGGTCCGATACGCAGTATTTT

v_gene: TRBV30
j_gene: TRBJ2-4
abundance: .
d_gene: .
CDR3aa: CAWSGGVNAKNIQYF
CDR3nt: TGTGCCTGGAGTGGGGGGGTAAACGCCAAAAACATTCAGTACTTC

v_gene: TRBV7-9
j_gene: TRBJ1-3
abundance: .
d_gene: .
CDR3aa: CASGGAGNTIYF
CDR3nt: TGTGCCAGCGGAGGGGCTGGAAACACCATATATTTT

v_gene: TRBV30
j_gene: TRBJ1-2
abundance: .
d_gene: TRBD1
CDR3aa: CAWSVTGAPTRGYTF
CDR3nt: TGTGCCTGGAGTGTAACAGGGGCCCCTACCCGAGGCTACACCTTC

v_gene: TRBV20-1
j_gene: TRBJ1-1
abundance: once
d_gene: .
CDR3aa: CSARGGIWGNTEAFF
CDR3nt: TGCAGTGCTAGGGGGGGCATTTGGGGCAACACTGAAGCTTTCTTT

v_gene: TRBV12-3/TRBV12-4
j_gene: TRBJ2-1
abundance: .
d_gene: TRBD2
CDR3aa: CASTPLAGGVEQFF
CDR3nt: TGTGCCAGCACCCCACTAGCGGGAGGGGTTGAGCAGTTCTTC

v_gene: TRBV28
j_gene: TRBJ2-7
abundance: .
d_gene: TRBD1
CDR3aa: CASAIQGAPAYEQYF
CDR3nt: TGTGCCAGCGCTATACAGGGGGCGCCGGCCTACGAGCAGTACTTC

v_gene: TRBV18
j_gene: TRBJ2-1
abundance: .
d_gene: .
CDR3aa: CASRPPAGRREQFF
CDR3nt: TGTGCCAGCCGCCCTCCGGCGGGGAGGCGGGAGCAGTTCTTC

v_gene: TRBV6-5
j_gene: TRBJ1-5
abundance: .
d_gene: .
CDR3aa: CASSAGVGNQPQHF
CDR3nt: TGTGCCAGCAGTGCAGGTGTGGGCAATCAGCCCCAGCATTTT

v_gene: TRBV4-2
j_gene: TRBJ1-1
abundance: .
d_gene: .
CDR3aa: CASSPGGRTAEAFF
CDR3nt: TGTGCCAGCAGCCCGGGGGGGCGCACAGCTGAAGCTTTCTTT

v_gene: TRBV19
j_gene: TRBJ2-7
abundance: .
d_gene: .
CDR3aa: CASSIDADLHF
CDR3nt: TGTGCCAGTAGTATAGATGCAGATCTCCACTTC

v_gene: TRBV10-3
j_gene: TRBJ2-7
abundance: .
d_gene: .
CDR3aa: CAITMGPAYEQYF
CDR3nt: TGTGCCATCACTATGGGCCCAGCCTACGAGCAGTACTTC

v_gene: TRBV4-3
j_gene: TRBJ2-2
abundance: .
d_gene: TRBD1
CDR3aa: CASSQGQGAGGELFF
CDR3nt: TGCGCCAGCAGCCAAGGGCAGGGGGCGGGCGGGGAGCTGTTTTTT